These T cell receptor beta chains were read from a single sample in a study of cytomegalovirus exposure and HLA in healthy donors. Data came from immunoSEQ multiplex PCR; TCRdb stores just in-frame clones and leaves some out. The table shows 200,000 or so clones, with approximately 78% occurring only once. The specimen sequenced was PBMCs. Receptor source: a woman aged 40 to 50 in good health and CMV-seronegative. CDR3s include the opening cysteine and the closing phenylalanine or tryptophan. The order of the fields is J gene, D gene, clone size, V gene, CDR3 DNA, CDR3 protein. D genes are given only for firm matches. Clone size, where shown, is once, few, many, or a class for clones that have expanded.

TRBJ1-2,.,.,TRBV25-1,TGTGCCAGCAGTCTCGGGGATCGGGGCTACACCTTC,CASSLGDRGYTF
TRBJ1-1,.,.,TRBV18,TGTGCCAGCTCACCCATACAGGGTATGAACACTGAAGCTTTCTTT,CASSPIQGMNTEAFF
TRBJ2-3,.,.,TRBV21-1,TGTGCCAGCAGCATATTGACTAGCGGGAGGCCGTCTAGCACAGATACGCAGTATTTT,CASSILTSGRPSSTDTQYF
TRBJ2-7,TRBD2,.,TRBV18,TGTGCCAGCTCATCCCATAGCGGGGAGGTTCTAAGCGAGCAGTACTTC,CASSSHSGEVLSEQYF
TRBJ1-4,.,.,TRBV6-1,TGTGCCAGCAGTAGGGAGCTCCCTAATGAAAAACTGTTTTTT,CASSRELPNEKLFF
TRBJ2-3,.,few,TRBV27,TGTGCCAGCAGTTCCCAAAGCACAGATACGCAGTATTTT,CASSSQSTDTQYF
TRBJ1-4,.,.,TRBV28,TGTGCCAGCCACCCCGCCGTGGGAGGGGGGGAAAAACTGTTTTTT,CASHPAVGGGEKLFF
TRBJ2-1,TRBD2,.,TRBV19,TGTGCCAGTAGTCCGATGGCGGGGGGCTACAATGAGCAGTTCTTC,CASSPMAGGYNEQFF
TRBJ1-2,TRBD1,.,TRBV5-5,TGTGCCAGCAGCACCTCACAGGGGGCAGGTGGCTACACCTTC,CASSTSQGAGGYTF
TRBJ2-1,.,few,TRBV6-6,TGTGCCAGCAGGCACGACTGGAGCTCCTACAATGAGCAGTTCTTC,CASRHDWSSYNEQFF
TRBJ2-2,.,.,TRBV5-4,TGTGCCAGCAGCTCGGACACCGGGGAGCTGTTTTTT,CASSSDTGELFF
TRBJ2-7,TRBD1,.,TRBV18,TGTGCCAGCTCCCATAATCAACCGGGACAGGGCTTGCAGTACTTC,CASSHNQPGQGLQYF
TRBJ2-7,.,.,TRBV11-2,TGTGCCAGCAGCCAAATCCAACCACAGGGAGAATCCTACGAGCAGTACTTC,CASSQIQPQGESYEQYF
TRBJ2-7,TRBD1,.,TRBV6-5,TGTGCCAGCAGTTATGGGGACAGGAGCTCCTACGAGCAGTACTTC,CASSYGDRSSYEQYF
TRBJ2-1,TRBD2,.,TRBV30,TGTGCCTGGAGCCTAGCGGTTTACAATGAGCAGTTCTTC,CAWSLAVYNEQFF
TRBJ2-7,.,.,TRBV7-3,TGTGCCAGCAGCTTATCTCCCGGAGCCAGCGAGCAGTACTTC,CASSLSPGASEQYF
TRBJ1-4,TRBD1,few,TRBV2,TGTGCCAGCAGCGTTACCGGGACAGGGGATGAAAAACTGTTTTTT,CASSVTGTGDEKLFF
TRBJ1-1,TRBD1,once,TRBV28,TGTGCCAGCAGGTGGACAGGGACCTACACTGAAGCTTTCTTT,CASRWTGTYTEAFF
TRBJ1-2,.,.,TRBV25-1,TGTGCCAGCAGGAGGGACTGGGAATCGGGTGGCTACACCTTC,CASRRDWESGGYTF
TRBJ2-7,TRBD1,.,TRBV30,TGTGCCGCACAACTACCGGGACAGCCCTACGAGCAGTACTTC,CAAQLPGQPYEQYF
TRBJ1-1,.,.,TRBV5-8,TGTGCCAGCAGCACGACAACCCTGCACACTGAAGCTTTCTTT,CASSTTTLHTEAFF
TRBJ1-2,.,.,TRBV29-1,TGCAGCGTTGAGGGAGGGGACTATGGCTACACCTTC,CSVEGGDYGYTF
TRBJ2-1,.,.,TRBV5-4,TGTGCCAGCAGCTTCCCGGGGAGCTCCTACAATGAGCAGTTCTTC,CASSFPGSSYNEQFF
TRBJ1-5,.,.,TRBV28,TGTGCCAGCAGAGACTCCGATAGCAATCAGCCCCAGCATTTT,CASRDSDSNQPQHF
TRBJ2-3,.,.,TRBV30,TGTGCCTGGAGTGTCCTCCTAGTGTGGAACACAGATACGCAGTATTTT,CAWSVLLVWNTDTQYF
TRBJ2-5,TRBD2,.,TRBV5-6,TGTGCCAGCAGCTACTGGCCGGGACTACAAGAGACCCAGTACTTC,CASSYWPGLQETQYF
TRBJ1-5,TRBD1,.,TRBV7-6,TGTGCCAGCAGCCTCAGACAGGGGAGTCAGCCCCAGCATTTT,CASSLRQGSQPQHF
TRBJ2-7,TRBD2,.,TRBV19,TGTGCCAGTAGTTGGGCTAGCGGGTCCTACGAGCAGTACTTC,CASSWASGSYEQYF
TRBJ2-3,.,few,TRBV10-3,TGTGCCATCAGTGGATCCCCCGTGCGCGTTCCTAGCACAGATACGCAGTATTTT,CAISGSPVRVPSTDTQYF
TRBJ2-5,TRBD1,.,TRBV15,TGTGCCACCAGCAGACAAAGCCTACGACAGGGGGTAGGGGAGACCCAGTACTTC,CATSRQSLRQGVGETQYF
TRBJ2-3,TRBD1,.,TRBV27,TGTGCCAGCAGTTTGCGGGTTGGGCAGGGGGACACAGATACGCAGTATTTT,CASSLRVGQGDTDTQYF
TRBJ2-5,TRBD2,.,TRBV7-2,TGTGCCAGCAGCTCCACCGGGGGGCAAGAGACCCAGTACTTC,CASSSTGGQETQYF
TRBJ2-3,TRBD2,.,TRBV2,TGTGCCAGCAGACCGAGCGGGGTCACAGATACGCAGTATTTT,CASRPSGVTDTQYF
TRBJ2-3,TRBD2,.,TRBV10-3,TGTGCCATCACCGACCCGGGACTAGCGGGAGAGACAGATACGCAGTATTTT,CAITDPGLAGETDTQYF
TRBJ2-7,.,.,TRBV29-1,TGCAGCGTTGGACAGGAGATCTCCTACGAGCAGTACTTC,CSVGQEISYEQYF
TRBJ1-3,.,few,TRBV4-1,TGCGCCAGCAGCCAAGATAAGACACTGTCAAGGGGAAACACCATATATTTT,CASSQDKTLSRGNTIYF
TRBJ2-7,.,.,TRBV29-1,TGCAGCGTCGGGGTTATGGGCGCCTACGAGCAGTACTTC,CSVGVMGAYEQYF
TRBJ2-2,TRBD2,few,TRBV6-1,TGTGCCAGCAGTCCGCTAGCGGAGGGCGGGGAGCTGTTTTTT,CASSPLAEGGELFF
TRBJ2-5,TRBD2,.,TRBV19,TGTGCCAGTAATTCGGGAGGTCAAGAGACCCAGTACTTC,CASNSGGQETQYF
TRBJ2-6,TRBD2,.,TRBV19,TGTGCCAGTAGACACAATCGGGGACGGGGGGGCTCTGGGGCCAACGTCCTGACTTTC,CASRHNRGRGGSGANVLTF
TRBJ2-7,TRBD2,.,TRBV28,TGTGCCAGCAGTTTGCTAGCGGCCACCTACGAGCAGTACTTC,CASSLLAATYEQYF
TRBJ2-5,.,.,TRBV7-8,TGTGCCAGCAGCCCCCTTGGGGCAGAAGAGACCCAGTACTTC,CASSPLGAEETQYF
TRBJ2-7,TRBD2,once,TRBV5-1,TGCGCCAGCAGCCGCTACGCCACTAGCGGATCCTACGAGCAGTACTTC,CASSRYATSGSYEQYF
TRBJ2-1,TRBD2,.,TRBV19,TGTGCCAGTAGTCGGACTAGCGGGACCCCGTCTAGTGAGCAGTTCTTC,CASSRTSGTPSSEQFF
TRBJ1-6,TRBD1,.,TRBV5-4,TGTGCCAGCAGCTTGGAGGCAGGGGGAAACGGATCACCCCTCCACTTT,CASSLEAGGNGSPLHF
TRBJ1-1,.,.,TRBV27,TGTGCCAGCAGTTCCCGGAGGGGGAACACTGAAGCTTTCTTT,CASSSRRGNTEAFF
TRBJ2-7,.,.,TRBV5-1,TGCGCCAGCAGCTTGCCAGGGGGGTCCTACGAGCAGTACTTC,CASSLPGGSYEQYF
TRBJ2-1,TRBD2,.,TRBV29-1,TGCAGCGTTTCTACTAGCGGGAGATACAATGAGCAGTTCTTC,CSVSTSGRYNEQFF
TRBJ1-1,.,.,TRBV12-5,TGTGCTAGTGCCCCCCAGGGTTACACTGAAGCTTTCTTT,CASAPQGYTEAFF
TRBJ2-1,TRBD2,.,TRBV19,TGTGCCAGTTATGGACTAGCGCACTCCTACAATGAGCAGTTCTTC,CASYGLAHSYNEQFF
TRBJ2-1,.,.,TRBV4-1,TGCGCCAGCAGCCAAGATCGGGACACGATGAGCTCCTACAATGAGCAGTTCTTC,CASSQDRDTMSSYNEQFF
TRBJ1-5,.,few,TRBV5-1,TGCGCCAGCAGCCCCGGGATTAATCAGCCCCAGCATTTT,CASSPGINQPQHF
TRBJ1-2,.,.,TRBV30,TGTGCCTGGAGTCTGAGGACAGTGGGGTCTAAGGGCTACACCTTC,CAWSLRTVGSKGYTF